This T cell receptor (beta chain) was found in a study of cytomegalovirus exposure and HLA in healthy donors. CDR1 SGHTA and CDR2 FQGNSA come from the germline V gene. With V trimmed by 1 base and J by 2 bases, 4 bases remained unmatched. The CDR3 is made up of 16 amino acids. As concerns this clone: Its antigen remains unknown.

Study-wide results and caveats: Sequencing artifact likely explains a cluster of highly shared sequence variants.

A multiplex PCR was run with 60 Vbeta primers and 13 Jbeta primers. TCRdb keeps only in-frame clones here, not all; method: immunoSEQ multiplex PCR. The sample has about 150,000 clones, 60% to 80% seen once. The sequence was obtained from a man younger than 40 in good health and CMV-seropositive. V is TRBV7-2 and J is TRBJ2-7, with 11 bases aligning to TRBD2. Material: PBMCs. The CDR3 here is CASSLVVSGRAYEQYF. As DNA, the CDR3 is TGTGCCAGCAGCTTAGTTGTTAGCGGGAGGGCCTACGAGCAGTACTTC.